A selection of T cell receptor beta chains follows, all from one sample in a study of radiation and T cells in renal cell carcinoma. Some clones are missing from TCRdb's copy, which holds only in-frame ones; the method was immunoSEQ multiplex PCR. The sample carries just over 95,000 clones, 86% recorded once. The sample was blood, taken from a patient whose treatment included radiotherapy and nephrectomy. The origin of the receptors is a man aged 50-60 years with renal cell carcinoma. Each CDR3 is given with its conserved first and last residue. A D gene is named only where the DNA matches it firmly. Some rows have no size entry. The others give once, few or many, or a class for an expanded clone.

j_call | v_call | d_call | clone_size | cdr3_length | cdr3_nt | cdr3_aa
TRBJ2-2 | TRBV11-1 | TRBD1 | once | 14 | TGTGCCAGCAGCTTAGACAGGGGATCCGGGGAGCTGTTTTTT | CASSLDRGSGELFF
TRBJ1-2 | TRBV7-2 | NA | few | 13 | TGTGCCAGCAGCTTGCAGGGCGACTATGGCTACACCTTC | CASSLQGDYGYTF
TRBJ1-1 | TRBV11-2 | NA | NA | 14 | TGTGCCAGCAGCTTAACGGGACAGAACACTGAAGCTTTCTTT | CASSLTGQNTEAFF
TRBJ2-5 | TRBV18 | TRBD1 | NA | 15 | TGTGCCAGCTCACCTGGGACAGGGGGTCGGGAGACCCAGTACTTC | CASSPGTGGRETQYF
TRBJ2-2 | TRBV5-1 | TRBD1 | NA | 16 | TGCGCCAGCAGCTTGTATGTGACAGGGTCGACCGGGGAGCTGTTTTTT | CASSLYVTGSTGELFF
TRBJ1-1 | TRBV9 | NA | many | 15 | TGTGCCAGCAGCGTAGGTTTTGGGGGATTGACTGAAGCTTTCTTT | CASSVGFGGLTEAFF
TRBJ2-1 | TRBV9 | NA | NA | 16 | TGTGCCAGCAGCGACTACGGGACCAGCTCCTACAATGAGCAGTTCTTC | CASSDYGTSSYNEQFF
TRBJ2-7 | TRBV19 | TRBD1 | NA | 16 | TGTGCCAGTAGTTCCGGAGGAGACAGGGGAAGAGTGGAGCAGTACTTC | CASSSGGDRGRVEQYF
TRBJ2-1 | TRBV29-1 | TRBD2 | NA | 15 | TGCAGCGTTGAACGGATTAGCGGGGGGGCCGGGGAGCAGTTCTTC | CSVERISGGAGEQFF
TRBJ2-3 | TRBV10-3 | NA | NA | 14 | TGTGCCATCAGTGAAGTGGCGGGGCGAGATACGCAGTATTTT | CAISEVAGRDTQYF
TRBJ1-6 | TRBV30 | TRBD1 | NA | 13 | TGTGCCTGGAGTAGACAGGGGAATTCACCCCTCCACTTT | CAWSRQGNSPLHF
TRBJ2-5 | TRBV28 | TRBD2 | NA | 17 | TGTGCCAGCAGTTCCGCAACTAGCGGGGCGTACCAAGAGACCCAGTACTTC | CASSSATSGAYQETQYF
TRBJ2-2 | TRBV7-9 | TRBD2 | NA | 15 | TGTGCCAGCAGCCGGACTAGCGGGACTACCGGGGAGCTGTTTTTT | CASSRTSGTTGELFF
TRBJ2-7 | TRBV6-5 | NA | NA | 14 | TGTGCCAGCAGTTACTCGAGGAACCCCTACGAGCAGTACTTC | CASSYSRNPYEQYF
TRBJ1-2 | TRBV7-9 | NA | NA | 16 | TGTGCCAGCAGCTCGGGGGCGGTGACGTCGGACTATGGCTACACCTTC | CASSSGAVTSDYGYTF
TRBJ2-1 | TRBV12-5 | TRBD2 | NA | 17 | TGTGCTAGTGGTTTGGATCTGGGACTAAGCTCCTACAATGAGCAGTTCTTC | CASGLDLGLSSYNEQFF
TRBJ1-1 | TRBV9 | NA | NA | 15 | TGTGCCAGCAGCGTAGCGGGAGGAGGGTTCACTGAAGCTTTCTTT | CASSVAGGGFTEAFF
TRBJ2-1 | TRBV7-9 | TRBD1 | NA | 14 | TGTGCCAGCAGCTGGAGGGGGACAGGGGGTGAGCAGTTCTTC | CASSWRGTGGEQFF
TRBJ2-2 | TRBV6-1 | NA | NA | 15 | TGTGCCAGCAGTGAAGGGTCACAGAACACCGGGGAGCTGTTTTTT | CASSEGSQNTGELFF
TRBJ2-1 | TRBV6-5 | TRBD2 | NA | 15 | TGTGCCAGCAGCCACCAAAGCGGGGGGGACAATGAGCAGTTCTTC | CASSHQSGGDNEQFF
TRBJ2-1 | TRBV2 | TRBD2 | NA | 15 | TGTGCCAGCAGTGGCCGTGTACTAGCGGAATATGAGCAGTTCTTC | CASSGRVLAEYEQFF
TRBJ2-2 | TRBV5-1 | NA | NA | 15 | TGCGCCAGTTCATCGGCCCGGGGGAACACCGGGGAGCTGTTTTTT | CASSSARGNTGELFF
TRBJ1-5 | TRBV7-6 | NA | NA | 16 | TGTGCCAGCAGCCAAACCCCCCTGGTTGGAAATCAGCCCCAGCATTTT | CASSQTPLVGNQPQHF
TRBJ2-3 | TRBV5-5 | TRBD1 | NA | 16 | TGTGCCAGCAGCTCCGGGACAGCCAAAGATATTTATACGCAGTATTTT | CASSSGTAKDIYTQYF
TRBJ2-3 | TRBV19 | NA | NA | 11 | TGTGCCAGTAGTTATACAGATACGCAGTATTTT | CASSYTDTQYF
TRBJ2-5 | TRBV19 | NA | NA | 13 | TGTGCCAGTAGTATCCGGGCTAGAGAGACCCAGTACTTC | CASSIRARETQYF
TRBJ1-2 | TRBV19 | NA | NA | 15 | TGTGCCAGTAGTATAGCCCTTAGGGGGGACTATGGCTACACCTTC | CASSIALRGDYGYTF
TRBJ1-5 | TRBV4-1 | NA | NA | 15 | TGCGCCAGCAGCCAAGATCTGTATAGCAATCAGCCCCAGCATTTT | CASSQDLYSNQPQHF
TRBJ1-6 | TRBV19 | TRBD1 | NA | 18 | TGTGCCAGTAGTACCGACGGACAGGGGCTATGGCGGTCGTCACCCCTCCACTTT | CASSTDGQGLWRSSPLHF
TRBJ1-4 | TRBV5-4 | TRBD1 | NA | 14 | TGTGCCAGCAGCCTGGGACAGGGGTATGAAAAACTGTTTTTT | CASSLGQGYEKLFF
TRBJ2-7 | TRBV5-1 | NA | NA | 15 | TGCGCCAGCAGCCCCACCGGGAACAGATACTACGAGCAGTACTTC | CASSPTGNRYYEQYF
TRBJ2-1 | TRBV5-4 | NA | NA | 13 | TGTGCCAGCAGCTGGGCCGGGGGCAATGAGCAGTTCTTC | CASSWAGGNEQFF
TRBJ1-4 | TRBV19 | NA | few | 14 | TGTGCCAGTAGTAGGGGGCGAGAAGATGAAAAACTGTTTTTT | CASSRGREDEKLFF
TRBJ2-4 | TRBV4-1 | TRBD2 | NA | 16 | TGCGCCAGCAGCCGCGGACCTAGCGGATCCAAAAACATTCAGTACTTC | CASSRGPSGSKNIQYF
TRBJ2-7 | TRBV5-1 | TRBD2 | NA | 16 | TGCGCCAGCAGCTTGGGGTCCCTAGCGGGGACCTACGAGCAGTACTTC | CASSLGSLAGTYEQYF
TRBJ2-7 | TRBV19 | TRBD1 | NA | 14 | TGTGCCAGTAGTATATCAACAGGGGTAGGTGAGCAGTACTTC | CASSISTGVGEQYF
TRBJ2-2 | TRBV19 | NA | NA | 15 | TGTGCCAGTAGTATCTGGCAGGGGAGCACCGGGGAGCTGTTTTTT | CASSIWQGSTGELFF
TRBJ2-7 | TRBV19 | NA | NA | 14 | TGTGCCAGTAAGCCGACCCTAGGATTCTACGAGCAGTACTTC | CASKPTLGFYEQYF
TRBJ2-2 | TRBV7-6 | NA | NA | 21 | TGTGCCAGCAGCTTATACGCCATCCGGAAGGGCACTAAAACGAACACCGGGGAGCTGTTTTTT | CASSLYAIRKGTKTNTGELFF
TRBJ1-2 | TRBV7-9 | NA | NA | 13 | TGTGCCAGCAGCTTTGGACAATTCTATGGCTACACCTTC | CASSFGQFYGYTF
TRBJ1-2 | TRBV29-1 | TRBD1 | NA | 13 | TGCAGCGTTGATAGGACAGGGGGCGATGGCTACACCTTC | CSVDRTGGDGYTF
TRBJ2-1 | TRBV2 | NA | NA | 16 | TGTGCCAGCGAACGGGATAGCGGAGGGGGGTCCAATGAGCAGTTCTTC | CASERDSGGGSNEQFF
TRBJ1-1 | TRBV18 | NA | once | 14 | TGTGCCAGCTCATCCACAGGCGGGGTTGCTGAAGCTTTCTTT | CASSSTGGVAEAFF
TRBJ1-6 | TRBV6-5 | NA | NA | 14 | TGTGCCAGCAGTTACTTGGACAAGAATTCACCCCTCCACTTT | CASSYLDKNSPLHF
TRBJ2-7 | TRBV11-2 | NA | once | 13 | TGTGCCAGCAGCTTAGCGTTAGCAGCCGAGCAGTACTTC | CASSLALAAEQYF
TRBJ1-2 | TRBV30 | NA | NA | 12 | TGTGCCTGGAGTGATGGGGCCTATGGCTACACCTTC | CAWSDGAYGYTF
TRBJ2-5 | TRBV19 | NA | NA | 17 | TGTGCCAGTAGTATACCAACCGGGACACAATTTCAAGAGACCCAGTACTTC | CASSIPTGTQFQETQYF
TRBJ2-7 | TRBV5-1 | NA | NA | 14 | TGCGCCAGCAGCTTGGACAGATCCCTATACGAGCAGTACTTC | CASSLDRSLYEQYF
TRBJ2-1 | TRBV6-1 | NA | NA | 11 | TGTGCCAGCAGTAGATACAATGAGCAGTTCTTC | CASSRYNEQFF
TRBJ2-1 | TRBV5-1 | NA | NA | 18 | TGCGCCAGCAGCCCCTTCTCAAACGGGGCTGGCTCCTACAATGAGCAGTTCTTC | CASSPFSNGAGSYNEQFF
TRBJ2-5 | TRBV11-2 | TRBD2 | NA | 14 | TGTGCCAGCCGGGCGGGACTAGCTAAAGAGACCCAGTACTTC | CASRAGLAKETQYF
TRBJ2-5 | TRBV5-1 | TRBD2 | NA | 17 | TGCGCCAGCAGCTTGGCGCTCGCGGGAGGGCCAGAAGAGACCCAGTACTTC | CASSLALAGGPEETQYF
TRBJ1-1 | TRBV18 | NA | NA | 15 | TGTGCCAGCTCACCACCGGCCTTCGGGAACACTGAAGCTTTCTTT | CASSPPAFGNTEAFF
TRBJ2-4 | TRBV28 | TRBD1 | NA | 16 | TGTGCCAGCAGTCTGGGGACAGGTGAGGTCGTGGACATTCAGTACTTC | CASSLGTGEVVDIQYF
TRBJ2-5 | TRBV7-9 | NA | NA | 13 | TGTGCCAGCAGCTCCAGGGTTTTGGAGACCCAGTACTTC | CASSSRVLETQYF
TRBJ2-5 | TRBV5-4 | TRBD2 | NA | 16 | TGTGCCAGCAGCTTCCCCACTAGCGGGGGAGGTGGGACCCAGTACTTC | CASSFPTSGGGGTQYF
TRBJ1-2 | TRBV7-2 | TRBD1 | few | 15 | TGTGCCAGCAGCCTCGGCGGACAGGGTTTTAATGGCTACACCTTC | CASSLGGQGFNGYTF